The source of this T cell receptor beta chain is a study of CD8 T cells in ankylosing spondylitis. Germline CDR1 and CDR2: LGHNA and YNFKEQ. This CDR3 is built from 14 residues. Trimming removed 4 bases from V and 7 bases from J; junction bases left unmatched: 9. Libraries for TCR beta were made by quantitative 5'-RACE with molecular barcodes. Each CDR3 protein gets one entry after TCRdb re-called the 5' RACE reads with MiXCR. The sample has about 540,000 distinct CDR3 sequences; about 12% are singletons. About this clonotype itself: Antigen specificity is unknown.

Study results and caveats: A TCR beta motif made of fewer than ten highly homologous variants seemed typical of ankylosing spondylitis blood. Disease-linked clones were CD8+ and relatively rare in peripheral blood. Some motif variants were previously reported in reactive arthritis synovial fluid and blood. Significant enrichment of disease-linked clones was reported in matched ankylosing spondylitis synovial fluid.

Sequenced material: blood, either unsorted or a sorted T cell fraction (not recorded which). This sequence was found in a male donor with ankylosing spondylitis. The gene calls are TRBV4-2 and TRBJ2-5; 7 nucleotides match TRBD2. The CDR3 nucleotides read TGTGCCAGCAGCCCCCCGACTAGCCGGGGGACCCAGTACTTC. Protein sequence: CASSPPTSRGTQYF.